The sequence of this T cell receptor (beta chain) was determined in a study of sequential checkpoint blockade in melanoma (dated by TCRdb to the late 2010s). As for the study more broadly: In a 1:1 randomization, patients received either first-line nivolumab then ipilimumab (arm A) or ipilimumab then nivolumab (arm B). Both trial sequences were followed by maintenance nivolumab. TCRbeta immunosequencing was performed on DNA from fewer than 95 pretreatment melanoma tumor samples. For about two dozen patients, matched tumor biopsies were obtained before treatment and at week 13, following single-agent nivolumab (arm A) or ipilimumab (arm B). The same lesion was the source of approximately 79% of the matched pre- and post-treatment tumor biopsy pairs.

Only a few counts were recorded for this clone. Its recognized antigen is unknown. No base quality information exists; no much larger clone differs at one position. The research as a whole found: In the nivolumab-first arm (arm A), pretreatment tumor TIL clonality was associated with response (P = .04). Tumor T-cell fraction and clonality were found to correlate with PD-L1 staining and CD8+ T-cell counts but not with mutational load. Validation of the response-prediction model combining TCR metrics and mutation burden is needed in larger, independent patient cohorts. Small sample sizes and reduced statistical power limited the analyses of tumor T-cell fraction within each arm. Patients with increases in tumor T-cell fraction and clonality by week 13 were approximately 30 times more likely to achieve clinical benefit.

The label giving this sample's treatment or condition can be read as: randomized to nivolumab then ipilimumab (arm A) or the reverse (arm B). None of the trial patients had been given prior DNA-damaging chemotherapy. CheckMate 064, a randomized, open-label phase II trial of sequential checkpoint blockade, was the source of the samples, all of which came from patients with melanoma. Tumor TCR sequencing used genomic DNA from formalin-fixed paraffin-embedded (FFPE) tissue samples. TCRbeta CDR3 regions were immunosequenced from genomic DNA with the immunoSEQ Assay. Before high-throughput sequencing, the genomic DNA was amplified using bias-controlled multiplex PCR. In the authors' own workflow: To quantify the absolute abundance of each unique TCRbeta CDR3 region, the sequences were collapsed and filtered. Clonality, defined as 1 minus Pielou's evenness, was calculated using only productive rearrangements. Tumor T-cell fraction was calculated by normalizing TCRbeta template counts to usable DNA, which was estimated from several housekeeping genes. A previously published method was used to identify clones whose frequencies were significantly greater in on-treatment samples than in baseline samples. The clones in this table, taken by TCRdb from immuneACCESS, are in-frame only. Not every clone is retained; where verified, under half of the shortfall comes from an unresolved V gene, and the cause of the rest is unknown. That table is the source of V, J and clone size, and D and trimming were worked out from the DNA. Within this sample are some 5,000 clones, with 24% of them counted one time only. Less than 40% of the sample lies in the top ten.

Sequences were derived from tumor tissue (inferred from file names), sampled from a patient given nivolumab and ipilimumab in sequence. This TCR came from a human donor with melanoma.

The CDR3 region has the sequence CASGATSTDTQYF. Read as DNA, the sequence is TGTGCCAGTGGGGCCACGAGCACAGATACGCAGTATTTT. The chain joins TRBV6-8 to TRBJ2-3; a tentative D match to TRBD1 spans 5 bases. The V end loses 9 bases and the J end loses 0 bases, and a stretch of 10 bases separates them. CDR1 is given as MNHGY and CDR2 as SAAAGT, both from the germline V gene. Taken from cysteine to phenylalanine, the CDR3 has 13 residues. The retained sequence is limited to the CDR3, 39 bases, with the frame set at the first base.